These T cell receptor beta chains were read from a single sample in a study of T cell changes during pregnancy in multiple sclerosis. Assay used: immunoSEQ multiplex PCR; TCRdb lists only in-frame clones, some missing. The table has tens of thousands of clones, about 85% seen once. This material consisted of peripheral blood, taken before pregnancy. These receptors were taken from a female donor with multiple sclerosis, enrolled in a pregnancy study. The CDR3 runs from the conserved cysteine through the conserved F or W. Fields, in order: clone size, J gene, V gene, D gene, CDR3 protein, CDR3 DNA. D genes are given only for firm matches. Not all rows give a size; the values are once, few, many and, for expanded clones, a class.

. TRBJ1-3 TRBV7-2 . CASSLSHTIYF TGTGCCAGCAGCTTAAGCCACACCATATATTTT
. TRBJ2-1 TRBV25-1 TRBD1 CASSELTGLGSYNEQFF TGTGCCAGCAGTGAGCTGACAGGGCTGGGCTCCTACAATGAGCAGTTCTTC
. TRBJ2-1 TRBV19 TRBD2 CASSIDVAGTNEQFF TGTGCCAGTAGTATAGACGTAGCGGGAACCAATGAGCAGTTCTTC
. TRBJ1-2 TRBV6-4 TRBD1 CASSPGTGEVDGYTF TGTGCCAGCAGTCCGGGGACAGGGGAGGTCGACGGCTACACCTTC
. TRBJ1-5 TRBV19 . CATRVGGNQPQHF TGTGCCACCAGGGTTGGGGGCAATCAGCCCCAGCATTTT
few TRBJ2-7 TRBV7-9 . CASFRDGGEQYF TGTGCCAGCTTCCGGGACGGAGGGGAGCAGTACTTC
. TRBJ2-3 TRBV7-2 TRBD2 CASGQGLGADTQYF TGTGCCAGCGGCCAAGGACTAGGAGCAGATACGCAGTATTTT
. TRBJ1-2 TRBV5-1 TRBD1 CASSLGTGLYGYTF TGCGCCAGCAGCTTGGGGACAGGGCTCTATGGCTACACCTTC
. TRBJ2-1 TRBV18 TRBD2 CASSPGTNNEQFF TGTGCCAGCTCACCAGGGACTAACAATGAGCAGTTCTTC
few TRBJ1-6 TRBV4-3 TRBD1 CASSRFPGQGTSPLHF TGCGCCAGCAGCCGTTTTCCGGGACAGGGGACATCACCCCTCCACTTT
. TRBJ2-5 TRBV14 . CASSQLGPGLETQYF TGTGCCAGCAGCCAACTAGGGCCGGGATTGGAGACCCAGTACTTC
once TRBJ1-5 TRBV6-1 . CASSEWNRVGNQPQHF TGTGCCAGCAGTGAATGGAACAGAGTGGGCAATCAGCCCCAGCATTTT
once TRBJ2-7 TRBV27 TRBD1 CASGWTGGSYEQYF TGTGCCAGCGGCTGGACAGGCGGCTCCTACGAGCAGTACTTC
. TRBJ2-7 TRBV6-1 . CASSDYSYEQYF TGTGCCAGCAGTGATTACTCCTACGAGCAGTACTTC
. TRBJ2-5 TRBV29-1 TRBD2 CSVLGGGETQYF TGCAGCGTTTTGGGGGGGGGAGAGACCCAGTACTTC
. TRBJ2-3 TRBV30 TRBD1 CAWSDPGRGTDTQYF TGTGCCTGGAGTGACCCGGGCAGGGGGACAGATACGCAGTATTTT
. TRBJ2-1 TRBV5-1 TRBD1 CASSLGTGGDEQFF TGCGCCAGCAGCTTGGGGACAGGGGGCGATGAGCAGTTCTTC
few TRBJ1-3 TRBV4-1 . CASSQDWFRGGLGGNTIYF TGCGCCAGCAGCCAAGATTGGTTTAGGGGAGGGCTTGGTGGAAACACCATATATTTT
. TRBJ2-1 TRBV9 . CASSESQVTTSYNEQFF TGTGCCAGCAGCGAGAGCCAGGTGACTACCTCCTACAATGAGCAGTTCTTC
. TRBJ1-2 TRBV6-1 . CASSGPGVHGYTF TGTGCCAGCAGTGGGCCAGGGGTTCATGGCTACACCTTC
. TRBJ2-4 TRBV11-2 TRBD1 CASSLGAPYRGVAKNIQYF TGTGCCAGCAGCTTAGGTGCCCCCTACAGGGGAGTAGCCAAAAACATTCAGTACTTC